A selection of T cell receptor beta chains follows, all from one sample in a study of human T cells and chemical hapten exposure. Each CDR3 protein is one row after TCRdb ran MiXCR on the RACE reads. Here the sample spans 100,000 to 150,000 distinct CDR3 sequences, around 10% being singletons. The source was whole blood, collected in connection with sensitization to the hapten diphenylcyclopropenone (DPC). These receptors were taken from a woman aged 50 to 65 with alopecia areata. Some clones in this sample may be carry-over from other donors' samples. Both conserved end residues are part of each CDR3. Each record gives: V gene, clone size, J gene, D gene, CDR3 DNA, CDR3 protein. D genes are given only for firm matches. Some rows have no size entry. The others give once, few or many, or a class for an expanded clone.

V gene: TRBV29-1
clone size: few
J gene: TRBJ1-1
D gene: NA
CDR3 DNA: TGCAGCGGAGGACAGAGAAGGGAGACTGAAGCTTTCTTT
CDR3 protein: CSGGQRRETEAFF

V gene: TRBV27
clone size: few
J gene: TRBJ2-1
D gene: TRBD2
CDR3 DNA: TGTGCCAGCAGTCCGGGGACTAGCGGGAGGTGGTATGAGCAGTTCTTC
CDR3 protein: CASSPGTSGRWYEQFF

V gene: TRBV7-9
clone size: few
J gene: TRBJ2-3
D gene: NA
CDR3 DNA: TGTGCCAGCAGCTTAGTCACCGGACAGAGTCTCATTGATACGCAGTATTTT
CDR3 protein: CASSLVTGQSLIDTQYF

V gene: TRBV20-1
clone size: many
J gene: TRBJ1-5
D gene: NA
CDR3 DNA: TGCAGTGCTAGAGGAGGGGAGGTGCAGCCCCAGCATTTT
CDR3 protein: CSARGGEVQPQHF

V gene: TRBV27
clone size: many
J gene: TRBJ2-5
D gene: TRBD2
CDR3 DNA: TGTGCCAGCAGGTCCGGGGGGAGGGTGGAGACCCAGTACTTC
CDR3 protein: CASRSGGRVETQYF

V gene: TRBV12-3/TRBV12-4
clone size: NA
J gene: TRBJ1-5
D gene: TRBD1
CDR3 DNA: TGTGCCAGCAGTGGCGGACAGGGTTATCAGCCCCAGCATTTT
CDR3 protein: CASSGGQGYQPQHF

V gene: TRBV10-1
clone size: few
J gene: TRBJ1-1
D gene: NA
CDR3 DNA: TGCGCCAGCAGTGACGGGGCCATCACTGAAGCTTTCTTT
CDR3 protein: CASSDGAITEAFF

V gene: TRBV3-1
clone size: few
J gene: TRBJ1-1
D gene: NA
CDR3 DNA: TGTGCCAGCAGCCAAAGTCCGAGGTTGAACACTGAAGCTTTCTTT
CDR3 protein: CASSQSPRLNTEAFF

V gene: TRBV9
clone size: many
J gene: TRBJ2-7
D gene: NA
CDR3 DNA: TGTGCCAGCAGCGTATTAGCTACGGATGGAGAGCAGTACTTC
CDR3 protein: CASSVLATDGEQYF

V gene: TRBV4-2
clone size: few
J gene: TRBJ2-3
D gene: TRBD2
CDR3 DNA: TGTGCCAGCAGCCAAGATCAGGGACTAGCGGGGACAGATACGCAGTATTTT
CDR3 protein: CASSQDQGLAGTDTQYF

V gene: TRBV7-6
clone size: many
J gene: TRBJ1-5
D gene: NA
CDR3 DNA: TGTGCCAGCAGCGAGGGAGTCAATCAGCCCCAGCATTTT
CDR3 protein: CASSEGVNQPQHF

V gene: TRBV7-2
clone size: few
J gene: TRBJ1-4
D gene: NA
CDR3 DNA: TGTGCCAGCAGGTCCGCCAGTACGGGGGAAAAACTGTTTTTT
CDR3 protein: CASRSASTGEKLFF

V gene: TRBV28
clone size: few
J gene: TRBJ2-3
D gene: TRBD2
CDR3 DNA: TGTGCCAGCAGTTCCCCCCGGCGGGAGGCTCATACGCAGTATTTT
CDR3 protein: CASSSPRREAHTQYF

V gene: TRBV7-9
clone size: many
J gene: TRBJ2-3
D gene: TRBD1
CDR3 DNA: TGTGCCAGCAGCTTAGCTGGGACAGGGAGGTATACGCAGTATTTT
CDR3 protein: CASSLAGTGRYTQYF

V gene: TRBV29-1
clone size: few
J gene: TRBJ2-3
D gene: NA
CDR3 DNA: TGCAGCGTTGCGGGCAGGGTCACAGATACGCAGTATTTT
CDR3 protein: CSVAGRVTDTQYF

V gene: TRBV28
clone size: NA
J gene: TRBJ2-7
D gene: NA
CDR3 DNA: TGTGCCAGCAGTTGGCGGGGGCCCGGGGCCTACGAGCAGTACTTC
CDR3 protein: CASSWRGPGAYEQYF

V gene: TRBV7-2
clone size: many
J gene: TRBJ2-2
D gene: NA
CDR3 DNA: TGTGCCAGCAGTCTAAGACAAACGAACACCGGGGAGCTGTTTTTT
CDR3 protein: CASSLRQTNTGELFF

V gene: TRBV19
clone size: few
J gene: TRBJ1-1
D gene: NA
CDR3 DNA: TGTGCCAGTAGTATAGACTGGACTTGGACTGAAGCTTTCTTT
CDR3 protein: CASSIDWTWTEAFF

V gene: TRBV12-3/TRBV12-4
clone size: few
J gene: TRBJ1-3
D gene: NA
CDR3 DNA: TGTGCCAGCAGTTTAGGCTTCGGGCTCCTTGGAAACACCATATATTTT
CDR3 protein: CASSLGFGLLGNTIYF